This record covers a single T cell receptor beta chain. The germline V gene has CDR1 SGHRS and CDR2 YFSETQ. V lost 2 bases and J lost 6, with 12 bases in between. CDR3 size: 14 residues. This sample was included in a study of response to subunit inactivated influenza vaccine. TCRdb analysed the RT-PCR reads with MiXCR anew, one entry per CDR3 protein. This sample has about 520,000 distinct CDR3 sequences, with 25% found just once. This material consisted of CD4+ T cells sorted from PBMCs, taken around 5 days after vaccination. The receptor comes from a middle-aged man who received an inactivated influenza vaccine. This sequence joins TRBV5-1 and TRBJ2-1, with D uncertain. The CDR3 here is CASSLDDIFNEQFF. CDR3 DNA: TGCGCCAGCAGCTTAGACGACATTTTCAATGAGCAGTTCTTC.